What follows are 27 T cell receptor beta chains derived from one specimen sequenced in a study of T-cell reconstitution after alpha-beta-depleted transplantation in children (dated by TCRdb to the mid-2010s). The research as a whole found: Over the following months the frequencies of hyperexpanded clones went down, and after one year T-cell counts and TCRbeta diversity were mostly credited to newly produced T cells.

The library came from PCR. TCRdb names Illumina HiSeq 2500 as the instrument used. TCR library preparation used molecular barcoding, with unique molecular identifiers applied to normalize quantification of the TCRbeta repertoire. Through fastp at Q25 and MiXCR, TCRdb rebuilt clones from the public reads, retaining in-frame beta chains. Records with the same CDR3 protein are collapsed into one entry carrying the most frequent genes and DNA. This sample comprises fewer than 350,000 distinct CDR3 sequences, around 7.3% of them detected only once. The ten largest clonotypes hold 9.1% of the sample. Their specific antigens are unknown. The treatment or condition label on this specimen signifies: allogeneic hematopoietic cell transplantation with graft depleted of TCRalphabeta T cells and CD19 B cells. This specimen consisted of peripheral blood, obtained 360 days after TCRalphabeta/CD19-depleted stem cell transplant. These receptors were obtained from a female patient aged 2-9 years who had a stem cell transplant for Fanconi anemia, so the T cells may come from the graft donor.

This clonotype was picked up a small number of times. The CDR3 loop is CASSLAHGLDSHEQYV. DNA of the CDR3: TGTGCCAGCAGCTTGGCCCACGGGCTAGATTCTCACGAGCAGTACGTC. This chain connects TRBV5-6 to TRBJ2-7, with D uncertain. This CDR3 contains 16 residues. V was shortened by 0 bases and J by 5 bases, with 18 bases between the two germline ends. Germline V gives CDR1 SGHDT, CDR2 YYEEEE.

This chain joins TRBV3-1 and TRBJ2-7, with 8 bases fitting TRBD2. Trimming removed 7 bases from V and 1 base from J; junction bases left unmatched: 6. CDR3 length equals 14 residues. Germline V gene sequence: CDR1 LGHDT, CDR2 YNNKEL (reference sequence). The CDR3 region is CASTAGGSSYEQYF. For the CDR3, the DNA is TGTGCCAGCACCGCGGGGGGTTCTTCCTACGAGCAGTACTTC.

The chain has TRBV11-2 and TRBJ2-3; the match to TRBD1 covers 7 bases. The germline gives CDR1 SGHAT, CDR2 FQNNGV. This CDR3 is built from 16 residues. Trimming removed 0 bases from V and 4 bases from J; junction bases left unmatched: 7. Here the CDR3 reads CASSLERQGLADTQYF. CDR3 sequence (DNA): TGTGCCAGCAGCTTAGAAAGACAGGGCTTGGCAGATACGCAGTATTTT.

This clonotype has a count of ten or more. This chain joins TRBV20-1 and TRBJ2-2; no clear D. This CDR3 contains 12 residues. V lost 5 bases, J lost 3 bases, and 7 bases lay in between. Germline lookup yields CDR1 DFQATT and CDR2 SNEGSKA (reference sequence). CDR3 residues: CSAGPYTGELFF. As DNA, the CDR3 is TGCAGTGCTGGACCCTACACCGGGGAGCTGTTTTTT.

This clonotype was seen many times. V gene TRBV20-1 combines with J gene TRBJ2-7, with D perhaps matching TRBD1 (5 bases). Per the germline V gene, CDR1 is DFQATT and CDR2 is SNEGSKA (reference sequence). The CDR3 totals 14 residues. The V end was cut by 2 bases, the J end by 3 bases, with 14 bases between. CDR3 bases: TGCAGTGCTAGAATCCCGGAGCAGGGCTACGAGCAGTACTTC. It yields the protein CSARIPEQGYEQYF.

At least ten counts were recorded for this clonotype. This chain uses TRBV4-3 with TRBJ1-1, with D maybe TRBD1 (6 bases). V was shortened by 1 base and J by 4 bases, with 13 bases between the two germline ends. There are 15 residues in the CDR3. The germline V gene encodes CDR1 LGHNA and CDR2 YSLEER. The CDR3 nucleotides are TGCGCCAGCAGCCAAGCTACAGGGAAAGTCACTGAAGCTTTCTTT. Translated: CASSQATGKVTEAFF.

This clonotype was observed many times. The J gene is TRBJ2-3, the V gene TRBV29-1; D gene ambiguous. The CDR3 totals 12 residues. Germline V CDR1 and CDR2: SQVTM, ANQGSEA. The V end was cut by 7 bases, the J end by 14 bases, with 22 bases between. The CDR3 loop is CSAMKARDSRYF. The CDR3 DNA reads TGCAGCGCTATGAAGGCCCGAGACTCCCGGTATTTT.

Many counts were recorded for this clonotype. The rearrangement uses TRBV20-1 and TRBJ2-7, with 7 bases that match TRBD2. The germline gives CDR1 DFQATT, CDR2 SNEGSKA (reference sequence). V dropped 3 bases and J dropped 11; count of bases not matched to a gene: 16. The CDR3 consists of 14 residues. The CDR3 DNA sequence: TGCAGTGCTAGCTCCGGGACTAAGAGGAAGAGGGAGTACTTC. This sequence encodes CSASSGTKRKREYF.

In this sample, this clonotype turned up many times. The chain employs TRBV2 and TRBJ2-5; TRBD2 is a possible D gene (6 bases). The V end was cut by 5 bases, the J end by 1 base, with 14 bases between. CDR1 and CDR2 (germline): SNHLY, FYNNEI. This CDR3 region has 15 residues. The chain's CDR3 is CASSITGTFQETQYF. CDR3 DNA: TGTGCCAGCAGTATAACCGGGACTTTCCAAGAGACCCAGTACTTC.

The chain has TRBV5-1 and TRBJ2-7; D might be TRBD1 (6 bases). There are 15 residues in the CDR3. The germline CDR1 and CDR2 sequences are SGHRS and YFSETQ. The V end was cut by 3 bases, the J end by 0 bases, with 13 bases between. CDR3 protein: CASSYTGTFSYEQYF. CDR3 nucleotide sequence: TGCGCCAGCAGCTACACCGGGACATTCTCCTACGAGCAGTACTTC.

The sample holds many counts of this clonotype. The chain employs TRBV19 and TRBJ2-1; D gene unclear. V shed 6 bases and J shed 5 bases, with 2 bases lying between them. The CDR3 spans 10 residues. Germline V gives CDR1 LNHDA, CDR2 SQIVND (reference sequence). The CDR3 DNA is TGTGCCAGTAGGGACAATGAGCAGTTCTTC. Translating gives CASRDNEQFF.

This clonotype came up many times. The J gene is TRBJ2-3, the V gene TRBV20-1; D remains ambiguous. The CDR3 totals 15 residues. The V gene lost 6 bases and the J gene lost 4 bases, with 20 bases spanning the gap. Germline CDR1 reads DFQATT; CDR2 reads SNEGSKA (reference sequence). Written as DNA, the CDR3 is TGCAGTGCCGCTGTATCTATAACCGCGGCAGATACGCAGTATTTT. Amino acids: CSAAVSITAADTQYF.

CDR3 coding DNA: TGTGCCAGCAGCCCGCGGGACATCCTTTACACAGATACGCAGTATTTT. It translates to CASSPRDILYTDTQYF. The chain is built from TRBV7-2 and TRBJ2-3; TRBD1 or TRBD2 may be the D gene (6 bases each). CDR3 length: 16 amino acids. The V gene lost 5 bases and the J gene lost 2 bases, with 17 bases spanning the gap. Germline lookup yields CDR1 SGHTA and CDR2 FQGNSA.

This clonotype was picked up many times. V and J are TRBV10-3 and TRBJ1-2, with 10 bases fitting TRBD1. Germline CDR1 reads ENHRY; CDR2 reads SYGVKD. This CDR3 is 15 amino acids long. Losses at the gene ends were 2 bases for V and 2 bases for J; bases not matched to a gene: 2. CDR3 region: CAISEGGQGNYGYTF. The CDR3 region has the DNA TGTGCCATCAGTGAGGGGGGACAGGGGAACTATGGCTACACCTTC.

This clonotype was recorded a few times. This chain uses TRBV2 with TRBJ1-6, with unresolved D. V gave up 0 bases and J gave up 10 bases, with 13 bases separating them. The CDR3 length is 15 residues. The germline V gene has CDR1 SNHLY and CDR2 FYNNEI. For the CDR3, the DNA is TGTGCCAGCAGTGAAGCGGGCAGTTTCGTCTCACCCCTCCACTTT. Translating it yields CASSEAGSFVSPLHF.

In this sample, this clonotype turned up many times. The V gene is TRBV28, the J gene TRBJ2-1; D is unresolved. Trimming removed 5 bases from V and 3 bases from J, with 14 bases in between. The germline V gene encodes CDR1 MDHEN and CDR2 SYDVKM. The CDR3 has 15 amino acids. As DNA, the CDR3 is TGTGCCAGCAGTCCCCTAACGAGTGGCTACAATGAGCAGTTCTTC. Translation gives CASSPLTSGYNEQFF.

This clonotype came up many times. The rearrangement uses TRBV29-1 and TRBJ2-1, with 9 nucleotides matching TRBD2. The CDR3 is 14 residues long. J lost 3 bases, V lost 4 bases, and 4 bases had no gene match. Germline loops: CDR1 SQVTM, CDR2 ANQGSEA. CDR3 loop: CSVGGTSSYNEQFF. The CDR3 DNA reads as TGCAGCGTTGGGGGGACTAGCAGCTACAATGAGCAGTTCTTC.

As for this clonotype: One end of the junction varies from germline; a read error may be responsible. The chain recombines TRBV3-1 with TRBJ2-3; tentatively, D is TRBD2 (5 bases). Germline V gene sequence: CDR1 LGHDT, CDR2 YNNKEL (reference sequence). The CDR3 contains 17 residues. CDR3 region: CASTQGGGNWFTDTQYF. CDR3 DNA: TGTGCCAGCACCCAAGGAGGTGGGAATTGGTTCACAGATACGCAGTATTTT.

This clonotype was picked up many times. This rearrangement joins TRBV5-1 to TRBJ2-1; D is ambiguous. The CDR3 sequence is 14 residues long. Trimming stripped 0 bases from V and 1 base from J, with 5 bases between. The germline CDR1 and CDR2 sequences are SGHRS and YFSETQ. The CDR3 coding sequence is TGCGCCAGCAGCTTGGAGGTGTCCTACAATGAGCAGTTCTTC. Encoded protein: CASSLEVSYNEQFF.

This clonotype was recorded at least ten times. The V call is TRBV29-1, the J call TRBJ1-2; D unresolved. The CDR3 extends over 11 amino acids. The V end was cut by 1 base, the J end by 8 bases, with 8 bases between. The germline V gene has CDR1 SQVTM and CDR2 ANQGSEA. The CDR3 DNA follows: TGCAGCGTTGAAGGAACAGTCGGCTACACCTTC. Its translation is CSVEGTVGYTF.

The CDR3 here is CASSHLLGAETQYF. DNA of the CDR3: TGTGCCAGCAGCCACCTACTGGGGGCGGAGACCCAGTACTTC. This chain joins TRBV5-5 and TRBJ2-5; perhaps TRBD1 as D (6 bases). The CDR3 sequence is 14 residues long. CDR1 is SGHKS and CDR2 is YYEKEE in the germline V gene (reference sequence). With 4 bases removed from V and 5 bases from J, the gap between germline ends came to 15 bases.

In this sample, this clonotype turned up many times. V usage is TRBV9 and J usage is TRBJ2-4; unclear D gene. This CDR3 has 14 amino acids. The V and J ends lost 1 base and 8 bases respectively, with 13 bases between them. CDR1 is SGDLS and CDR2 is YYNGEE in the germline V gene. CDR3 loop: CASSVSTDHDIQYF. DNA of the CDR3: TGTGCCAGCAGCGTATCTACGGACCATGACATTCAGTACTTC.

The V gene is TRBV28, the J gene TRBJ1-2; maybe TRBD1 (6 bases). This CDR3 is built from 14 residues. CDR1 is MDHEN, CDR2 SYDVKM, per germline. V was trimmed by 7 bases and J by 4 bases, leaving 16 bases between them. This chain's CDR3 is CASKGEFPRYGYTF. CDR3 nucleotide sequence: TGTGCCAGCAAGGGGGAATTTCCTCGCTATGGCTACACCTTC.

This clonotype showed up just a few times. J is TRBJ2-7 and V is TRBV6-2 or TRBV6-3; TRBD2 agrees at 9 bases. The CDR3 is 15 amino acids. CDR1 is MNHEY, CDR2 SVGEGT, per germline. Trimming took 4 bases from V and 3 from J; bases not matched to a gene: 7. The DNA of the CDR3 is TGTGCCAGCAGTTCCGAGCGGGAGGTCGGCTACGAGCAGTACGTC. It is translated as CASSSEREVGYEQYV.

This clonotype was seen repeatedly, ten times or more. In nucleotides, the CDR3 is TGTGCCAGCAATAGACGCGTAGGTCTCACAGATACGCAGTATTTT. It encodes CASNRRVGLTDTQYF. The genes are TRBV28 and TRBJ2-3; D gene ambiguous. The CDR3 runs 15 residues. Deletions cut 7 bases from V and 2 bases from J, with 16 bases between. CDR1 is MDHEN, CDR2 SYDVKM, per germline.

The chain employs TRBV5-1 and TRBJ2-3, with 11 bases aligning to TRBD2. Germline assignment: CDR1 SGHRS and CDR2 YFSETQ. V was clipped by 5 bases and J by 0 bases; unmatched bases: 8. This CDR3 has 17 residues. CDR3 coding DNA: TGCGCCAGCAGTGAACTAGCGGGAGTCGTAAGCACAGATACGCAGTATTTT. This codes for CASSELAGVVSTDTQYF. Full variable domain (outside the CDR3, taken from reference TRBV5-1 and TRBJ2-3): KAGVTQTPRYLIKTRGQQVTLSCSPISGHRSVSWYQQTPGQGLQFLFEYFSETQRNKGNFPGRFSGRQFSNSRSEMNVSTLELGDSALYLCASSELAGVVSTDTQYFGPGTRLTVL.

This clonotype was seen only a few times. DNA for the CDR3: TGTGCCAGCAAGCCCAGCGGGGACCGCTCCTACAATGAGCAGTTCTTC. As protein: CASKPSGDRSYNEQFF. The chain employs TRBV12-3 or TRBV12-4 and TRBJ2-1; 7 nucleotides line up with TRBD2. Unmatched junction bases numbered 9, after V lost 7 bases and J lost 0 bases. This CDR3 has 16 amino acids.